This entry describes one T cell receptor beta chain. This record belongs to a study of regulatory T cells in long-lasting Graves disease. The CDR3 spans 17 residues. V was shortened by 3 bases and J by 1 base, with 14 bases between the two germline ends. CDR1 and CDR2 (germline): SGDLS, YYNGEE. According to the study, TCR beta libraries were built with iRepertoire HTBI primers and CDR3-region Arm-PCR. TCRdb re-derived calls from the multiplex PCR reads in MiXCR, one entry per CDR3 protein. The sample includes fewer than 450,000 distinct CDR3 sequences, over 14% of them seen just once. Documented time point: newly diagnosed GD, antithyroid drugs for less than 3 months. Extracted PBMC RNA gave rise to the TCR library. The data were also submitted as part of a second study, on T cells in Graves' hyperthyroidism and ophthalmopathy. That work contributes: A set of HTBI primers served as the primers for a first-round RT-PCR of the TCR CDR3. Before onset, by a median of approximately 6.2 months, the model predicted ophthalmopathy.

Sequencing was performed on peripheral blood mononuclear cells (PBMCs), taken at new diagnosis, from a patient treated with antithyroid drugs. This sequence was found in a woman aged 40 to 50 with Graves disease. The V call is TRBV9, the J call TRBJ2-6, with D possibly matching TRBD1 (6 bases). CDR3 sequence: CASSARTESSGANVLTF. For the CDR3, the DNA is TGTGCCAGCAGCGCACGGACAGAATCTTCTGGGGCCAACGTCCTGACTTTC.